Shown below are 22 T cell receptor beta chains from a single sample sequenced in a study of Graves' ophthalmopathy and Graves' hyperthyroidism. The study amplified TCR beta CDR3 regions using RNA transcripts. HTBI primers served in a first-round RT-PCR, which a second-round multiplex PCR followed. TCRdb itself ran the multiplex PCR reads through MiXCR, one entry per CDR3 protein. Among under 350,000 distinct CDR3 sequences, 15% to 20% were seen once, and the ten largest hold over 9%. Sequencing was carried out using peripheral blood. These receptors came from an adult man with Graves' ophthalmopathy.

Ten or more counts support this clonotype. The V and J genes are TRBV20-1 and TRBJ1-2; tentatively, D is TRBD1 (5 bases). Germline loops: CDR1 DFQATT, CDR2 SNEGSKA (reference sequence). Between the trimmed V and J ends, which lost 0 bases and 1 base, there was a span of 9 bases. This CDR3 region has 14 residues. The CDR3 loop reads CSARDVTDNYGYTF. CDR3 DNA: TGCAGTGCTAGAGATGTGACAGATAACTATGGCTACACCTTC.

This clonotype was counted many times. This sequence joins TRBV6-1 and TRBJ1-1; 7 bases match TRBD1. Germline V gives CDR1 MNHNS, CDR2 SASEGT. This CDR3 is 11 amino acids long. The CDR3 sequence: CVQGGWTEAFF. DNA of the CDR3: TGTGTCCAGGGGGGGTGGACTGAAGCTTTCTTT.

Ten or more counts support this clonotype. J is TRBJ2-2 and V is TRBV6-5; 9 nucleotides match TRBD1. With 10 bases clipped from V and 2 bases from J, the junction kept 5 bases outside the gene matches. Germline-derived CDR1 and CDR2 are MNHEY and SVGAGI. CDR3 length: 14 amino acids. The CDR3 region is CAIPGQGNTGELFF. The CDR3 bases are TGTGCCATCCCGGGACAGGGAAACACCGGGGAGCTGTTTTTT.

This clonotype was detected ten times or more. The CDR3 DNA is TGTGCCAGCAGCCAAGGCCAGACTACGTCCCGAGGGACCCAGTACTTC. This codes for CASSQGQTTSRGTQYF. The V gene is TRBV4-2, the J gene TRBJ2-5; D is perhaps TRBD2 (5 bases). V gave up 1 base and J gave up 7 bases, with 19 bases separating them. Germline V gene sequence: CDR1 LGHNA, CDR2 YNFKEQ. CDR3 length equals 16 residues.

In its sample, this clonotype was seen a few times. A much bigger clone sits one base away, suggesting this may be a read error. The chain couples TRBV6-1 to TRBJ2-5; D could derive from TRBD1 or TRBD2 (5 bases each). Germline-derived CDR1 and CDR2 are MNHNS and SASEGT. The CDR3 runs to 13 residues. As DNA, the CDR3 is TGTGCCTCCGACTGGACTGGAGAGGGGACCCGGTACTTC. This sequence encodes CASDWTGEGTRYF.

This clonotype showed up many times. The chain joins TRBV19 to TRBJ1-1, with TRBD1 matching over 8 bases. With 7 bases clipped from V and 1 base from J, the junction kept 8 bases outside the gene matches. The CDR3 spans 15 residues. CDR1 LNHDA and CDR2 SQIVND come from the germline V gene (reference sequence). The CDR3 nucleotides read TGTGCCAGTACCTCGCTGGGGACAGGGAACACTGAAGCTTTCTTT. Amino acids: CASTSLGTGNTEAFF.

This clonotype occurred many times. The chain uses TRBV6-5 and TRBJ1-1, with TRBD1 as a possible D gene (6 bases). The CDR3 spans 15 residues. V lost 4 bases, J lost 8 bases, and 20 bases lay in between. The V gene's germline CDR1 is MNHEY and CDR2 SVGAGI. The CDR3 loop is CASSSPLQGTGEAFF. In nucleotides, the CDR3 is TGTGCCAGCAGTTCCCCGCTACAGGGAACGGGGGAAGCTTTCTTT.

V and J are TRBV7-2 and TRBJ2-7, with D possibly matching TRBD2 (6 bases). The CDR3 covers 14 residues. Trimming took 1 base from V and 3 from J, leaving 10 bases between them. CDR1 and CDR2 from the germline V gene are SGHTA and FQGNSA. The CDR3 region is CASSLVEGLYEQYF. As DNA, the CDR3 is TGTGCCAGCAGCTTAGTGGAGGGGCTCTACGAGCAGTACTTC.

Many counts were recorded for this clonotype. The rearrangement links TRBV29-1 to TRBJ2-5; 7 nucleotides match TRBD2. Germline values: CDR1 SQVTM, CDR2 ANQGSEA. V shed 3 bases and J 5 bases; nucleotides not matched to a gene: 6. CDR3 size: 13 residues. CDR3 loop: CSVDGGSSETQYF. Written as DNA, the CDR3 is TGCAGCGTTGACGGCGGGAGCAGCGAGACCCAGTACTTC.

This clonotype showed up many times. The DNA for the CDR3 is TGTGCCAGCAGCCCCCCCAAGTTCGGGACTCCAACCTACGAGCAGTACTTC. Translated: CASSPPKFGTPTYEQYF. The chain links TRBV11-1 to TRBJ2-7, with TRBD2 as a possible D gene (6 bases). The CDR3 consists of 17 residues. Trimming took 5 bases from V and 2 from J, leaving 22 bases between them. The germline CDR1 and CDR2 sequences are SGHAT and FQDESV (reference sequence).

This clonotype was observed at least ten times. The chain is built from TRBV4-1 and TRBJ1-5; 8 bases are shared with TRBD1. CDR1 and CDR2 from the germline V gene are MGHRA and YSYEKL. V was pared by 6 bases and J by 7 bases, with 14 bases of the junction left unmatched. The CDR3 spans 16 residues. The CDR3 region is CASSTRFGTGEQPQHF. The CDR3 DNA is TGCGCCAGCAGTACAAGATTCGGGACAGGAGAGCAGCCCCAGCATTTT.

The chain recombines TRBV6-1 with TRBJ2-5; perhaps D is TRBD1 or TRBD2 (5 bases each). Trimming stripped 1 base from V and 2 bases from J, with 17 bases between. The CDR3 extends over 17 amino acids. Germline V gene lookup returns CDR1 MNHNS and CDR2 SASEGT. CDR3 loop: CASSEEAERWGQETQYF. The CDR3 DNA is TGTGCCAGCAGTGAAGAAGCAGAAAGGTGGGGGCAAGAGACCCAGTACTTC.

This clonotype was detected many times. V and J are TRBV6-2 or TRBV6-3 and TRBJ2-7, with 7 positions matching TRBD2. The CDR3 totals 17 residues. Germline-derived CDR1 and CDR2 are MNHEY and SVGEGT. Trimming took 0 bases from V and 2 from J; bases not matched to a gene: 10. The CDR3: CASSYSTPAGHAYEQYF. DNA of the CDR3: TGTGCCAGCAGTTACTCGACGCCAGCGGGGCATGCCTACGAGCAGTACTTC.

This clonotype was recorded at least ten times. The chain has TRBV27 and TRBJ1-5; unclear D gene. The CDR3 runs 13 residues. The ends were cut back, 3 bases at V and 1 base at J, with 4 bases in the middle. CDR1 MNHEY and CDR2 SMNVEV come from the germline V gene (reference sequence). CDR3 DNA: TGTGCCAGCAGTTTCGTCAGCAATCAGCCCCAGCATTTT. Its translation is CASSFVSNQPQHF.

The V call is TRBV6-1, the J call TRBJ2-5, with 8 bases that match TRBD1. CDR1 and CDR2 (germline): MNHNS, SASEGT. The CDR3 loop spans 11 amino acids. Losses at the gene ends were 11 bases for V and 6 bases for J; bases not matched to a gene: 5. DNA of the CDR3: TGTGCCTCCGGACAGGGCCAGACCCAGTACTTC. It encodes CASGQGQTQYF.

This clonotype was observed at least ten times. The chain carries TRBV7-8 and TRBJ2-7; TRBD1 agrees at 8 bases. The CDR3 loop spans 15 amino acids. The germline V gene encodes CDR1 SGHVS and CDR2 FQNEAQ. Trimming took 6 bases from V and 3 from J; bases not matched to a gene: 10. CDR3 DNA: TGTGCCAGCAGTTCCCAGGGGGCTATTGGCTACGAGCAGTACTTC. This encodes CASSSQGAIGYEQYF.

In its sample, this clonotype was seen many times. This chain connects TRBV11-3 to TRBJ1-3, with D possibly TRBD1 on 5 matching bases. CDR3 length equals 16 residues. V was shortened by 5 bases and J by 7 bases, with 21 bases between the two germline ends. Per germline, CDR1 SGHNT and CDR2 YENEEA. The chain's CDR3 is CASSPSSGRALNTIYF. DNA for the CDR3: TGTGCCAGCAGCCCATCCTCCGGCAGGGCACTCAACACCATATATTTT.

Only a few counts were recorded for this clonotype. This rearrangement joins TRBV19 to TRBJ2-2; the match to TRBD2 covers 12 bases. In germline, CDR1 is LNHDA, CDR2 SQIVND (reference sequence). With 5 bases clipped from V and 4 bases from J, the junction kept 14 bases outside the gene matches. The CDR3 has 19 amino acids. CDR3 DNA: TGTGCCAGTAGTGAAAGACTAGCGGGAGCGTCGTGGGGCACCGGGGAGCTGTTTTTT. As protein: CASSERLAGASWGTGELFF. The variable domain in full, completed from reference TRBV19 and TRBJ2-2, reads DGGITQSPKYLFRKEGQNVTLSCEQNLNHDAMYWYRQDPGQGLRLIYYSQIVNDFQKGDIAEGYSVSREKKESFPLTVTSAQKNPTAFYLCASSERLAGASWGTGELFFGEGSRLTVL.

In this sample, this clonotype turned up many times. CDR3 nucleotides: TGCAGCGTTCTCGAGGGGGTTGGGGAGCAGTACTTC. It is translated as CSVLEGVGEQYF. This rearrangement joins TRBV29-1 to TRBJ2-7, with D possibly being TRBD1 (6 bases). V shed 5 bases and J shed 7 bases, with 15 bases lying between them. The CDR3 consists of 12 residues. Germline loops: CDR1 SQVTM, CDR2 ANQGSEA.

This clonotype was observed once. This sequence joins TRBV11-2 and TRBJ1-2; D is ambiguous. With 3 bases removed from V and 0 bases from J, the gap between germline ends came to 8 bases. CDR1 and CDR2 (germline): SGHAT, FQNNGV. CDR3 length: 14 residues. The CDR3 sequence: CASSFLLANYGYTF. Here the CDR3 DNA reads TGTGCCAGCAGCTTTCTCCTCGCTAACTATGGCTACACCTTC. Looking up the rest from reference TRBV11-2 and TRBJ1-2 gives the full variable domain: EAGVAQSPRYKIIEKRQSVAFWCNPISGHATLYWYQQILGQGPKLLIQFQNNGVVDDSQLPKDRFSAERLKGVDSTLKIQPAKLEDSAVYLCASSFLLANYGYTFGSGTRLTVV.

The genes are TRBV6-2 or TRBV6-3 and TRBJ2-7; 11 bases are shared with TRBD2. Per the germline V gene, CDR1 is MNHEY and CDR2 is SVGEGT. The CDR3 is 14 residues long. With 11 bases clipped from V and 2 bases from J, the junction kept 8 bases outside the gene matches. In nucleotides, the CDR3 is TGTGCCGTTATGACTAGCGGGGATCCCTACGAGCAGTACTTC. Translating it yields CAVMTSGDPYEQYF.

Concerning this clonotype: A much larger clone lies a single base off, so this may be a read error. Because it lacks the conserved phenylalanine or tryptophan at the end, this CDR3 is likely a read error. The CDR3, as DNA: TGCGCCAGCAGCTTGTTCTCGGCGGGGGGCTACTCCTACGAGCAGTACATC. This encodes CASSLFSAGGYSYEQYI. The chain combines TRBV5-1 with TRBJ2-7, with 8 bases aligning to TRBD2. Germline CDR1 and CDR2: SGHRS and YFSETQ. V was pared by 1 base and J by 0 bases, with 9 bases of the junction left unmatched. The CDR3 runs to 17 residues.